This T cell receptor (beta chain) was documented in a study of OX40 agonist ivuxolimab in advanced cancers. Whole-study context: Dose-escalation patients suffered from hepatocellular carcinoma, melanoma, renal cell or head and neck cancer.

Profiling relied on immunoSEQ multiplex PCR, and the TCRdb table lists in-frame clones only, not all of them. The sample gives about 20,000 clones, roughly 84% of which show up once; 35% to 55% is in the top ten. Note on this clone: Antigen: not known.

General observations from the study: Partly responding patients at 0.1-3.0 mg/kg showed some of the smallest clonal expansion. Clonal expansion by week 6 occurred in CD4+ and CD8+ blood T cells (at 0.1 to 3.0 mg/kg).

V dropped 0 bases and J dropped 2; count of bases not matched to a gene: 10. This CDR3 has 18 residues. CDR1 is GTSNPN, CDR2 SVGIG, per germline (reference sequence). The receptor comes from an adult with an advanced solid tumor such as melanoma, head and neck, liver or kidney cancer. Sequences were derived from CD4+ or CD8+ T cells sorted from blood, sampled in a trial of the OX40 agonist ivuxolimab. This rearrangement joins TRBV30 to TRBJ1-5, with 10 positions matching TRBD1. CDR3 sequence reads: CAWSVRDRGVSGNQPQHF. CDR3 nucleotide sequence: TGTGCCTGGAGTGTCCGGGACAGGGGCGTTAGCGGCAATCAGCCCCAGCATTTT. The full variable domain, in which reference TRBV30 and TRBJ1-5 provide the parts outside the CDR3, is SQTIHQWPATLVQPVGSPLSLECTVEGTSNPNLYWYRQAAGRGLQLLFYSVGIGQISSEVPQNLSASRPQDRQFILSSKKLLLSDSGFYLCAWSVRDRGVSGNQPQHFGDGTRLSIL.